The 20 T cell receptor beta chains below all came from one sample that was sequenced in a study of shared clonotypes between healthy human individuals. Naivety among CD8 cells was defined by CD45RO negativity and positive CCR7 selection, thereby excluding terminally differentiated effector memory CD45RA+ cells. Only in-frame clones appear in the TCRdb table, and some are missing; sequencing was by immunoSEQ multiplex PCR. Of about 2.2 million clones in the sample, 93% were seen once. Sequencing was done on a sample of naive CD8+ T cells from PBMCs. The receptors stem from a man in his late teens or twenties in good health. Some clones in this sample may be carry-over from other donors' samples.

The rearrangement joins TRBV5-8 to TRBJ2-6, with D possibly TRBD2 on 6 matching bases. Trimming cost V 8 bases and J 4 bases, with 16 bases left between them. The CDR3 consists of 15 residues. Looked up from germline, CDR1 is SGHTS and CDR2 is YDEGEE. CDR3 region: CASRQGGLGANVLTF. CDR3 DNA: TGTGCCAGTCGCCAGGGAGGTCTCGGGGCCAACGTCCTGACTTTC.

The chain recombines TRBV7-9 with TRBJ2-5, with a possible D match to TRBD2 (5 bases). CDR3 length equals 15 residues. The germline V gene encodes CDR1 SEHNR and CDR2 FQNEAQ (reference sequence). Trimming shortened V by 5 bases and J by 1 base, and 14 bases separated the two germline ends. For the CDR3, the DNA is TGTGCCAGCAGCCCCCTGGGAGTAGCCCAAGAGACCCAGTACTTC. Translation: CASSPLGVAQETQYF.

The chain's CDR3 is CASRAETLGANVLTF. The CDR3 DNA sequence: TGCGCCAGCAGGGCGGAGACTCTGGGGGCCAACGTCCTGACTTTC. This chain links TRBV10-2 with TRBJ2-6; D ambiguous. Germline CDR1 reads WSHSY; CDR2 reads SAAADI. Trimming removed 6 bases at V and 4 bases at J, with 13 bases between. The CDR3 contains 15 residues.

There are a few counts of this clone. The rearrangement links TRBV13 to TRBJ1-3, with no clear D. V lost 5 bases, J lost 12 bases, and 11 bases lay in between. Germline V lookup: CDR1 PRHDT, CDR2 FYEKMQ (reference sequence). CDR3 length equals 11 residues. The DNA of the CDR3 is TGTGCCAGCAGCCTGGAGGGAGACATATATTTT. Its protein product is CASSLEGDIYF.

This chain joins TRBV27 and TRBJ2-1, with a possible D match to TRBD1 (5 bases). Germline V lookup: CDR1 MNHEY, CDR2 SMNVEV (reference sequence). The ends were cut back, 6 bases at V and 2 bases at J, with 14 bases in the middle. The CDR3 contains 15 residues. The CDR3 DNA reads TGTGCCAGCAGCGCAACAGGTAGCCCCTACAATGAGCAGTTCTTC. Its translation: CASSATGSPYNEQFF.

J is TRBJ2-5 and V is TRBV6-5; no firm D call. With 0 bases removed from V and 2 bases from J, the gap between germline ends came to 10 bases. Per the germline V gene, CDR1 is MNHEY and CDR2 is SVGAGI. This CDR3 spans 15 amino acids. The CDR3 DNA reads as TGTGCCAGCAGTTACTCAACGCTAACTCAAGAGACCCAGTACTTC. Protein sequence: CASSYSTLTQETQYF.

The chain recombines TRBV6-5 with TRBJ1-2; D unresolved. The CDR3 contains 14 residues. Trimming shortened V by 5 bases and J by 8 bases, and 18 bases separated the two germline ends. Germline lookup yields CDR1 MNHEY and CDR2 SVGAGI. For the CDR3, the DNA is TGTGCCAGCAGTCCTGTTGGGCCCCACGGAGGCTACACCTTC. The encoded protein is CASSPVGPHGGYTF.

The rearrangement links TRBV19 to TRBJ2-1; 10 bases are a match to TRBD2. This CDR3 region has 15 residues. CDR1 is LNHDA and CDR2 is SQIVND in the germline V gene (reference sequence). With 6 bases clipped from V and 8 bases from J, the junction kept 10 bases outside the gene matches. The CDR3 spells CASSDLAGVGDEQFF. CDR3 nucleotides: TGTGCCAGTAGCGACCTAGCGGGAGTCGGGGATGAGCAGTTCTTC.

This chain links TRBV14 with TRBJ2-7; 13 bases map to TRBD2. J lost 3 bases, V lost 5 bases, and 4 bases had no gene match. The CDR3 sequence is 15 residues long. Germline V lookup: CDR1 SGHDN, CDR2 FVKESK. The chain's CDR3 is CASSEWTSGSYEQYF. The DNA of the CDR3 is TGTGCCAGCAGCGAATGGACTAGCGGGAGCTACGAGCAGTACTTC.

The CDR3, as DNA: TGTGCCAGTAGTGCTGAGCGCATCACCTACAATGAGCAGTTCTTC. Protein: CASSAERITYNEQFF. The gene calls are TRBV19 and TRBJ2-1; no definite D call. This CDR3 is 15 amino acids long. The germline V and J ends were trimmed by 5 bases and 2 bases, with 13 bases remaining between them. From germline, CDR1 is LNHDA and CDR2 SQIVND (reference sequence).

This chain links TRBV7-6 with TRBJ2-7; 7 bases match TRBD2. This CDR3 is 14 amino acids long. The V and J ends lost 5 bases and 4 bases, in that order; junction bases with no gene match: 8. Germline CDR1 and CDR2: SGHVS and FNYEAQ. The chain's CDR3 is CASSPTSRSYEQYF. CDR3 DNA: TGTGCCAGCAGCCCGACTAGCCGCTCGTACGAGCAGTACTTC. The full variable domain, rest sourced from reference TRBV7-6 and TRBJ2-7, is GAGVSQSPRYKVTKRGQDVALRCDPISGHVSLYWYRQALGQGPEFLTYFNYEAQQDKSGLPNDRFSAERPEGSISTLTIQRTEQRDSAMYRCASSPTSRSYEQYFGPGTRLTVT.

The chain is built from TRBV5-1 and TRBJ2-4, with 9 bases aligning to TRBD1. V lost 4 bases and J lost 4; bases outside the gene matches: 3. CDR1 and CDR2 (germline): SGHRS, YFSETQ. The CDR3 is 14 residues long. The CDR3 nucleotides are TGCGCCAGCAGCACTGGACAGGGGAAAAACATTCAGTACTTC. Amino acids: CASSTGQGKNIQYF.

This clone came up once. The J gene is TRBJ1-1, the V gene TRBV4-1; a weak D match, TRBD1 (6 bases). Germline V gene sequence: CDR1 MGHRA, CDR2 YSYEKL. Trimming removed 4 bases at V and 5 bases at J, with 11 bases between. The CDR3 sequence is 13 residues long. In DNA, the CDR3 is TGCGCCAGCAGCCTAGGGACATGGACTGAAGCTTTCTTT. This encodes CASSLGTWTEAFF.

Points on this clone: At the DNA level, this CDR3 is encoded by other sequences in the same sample as well. The chain combines TRBV6-5 with TRBJ2-5, with unresolved D. The germline V gene encodes CDR1 MNHEY and CDR2 SVGAGI. Trimming stripped 0 bases from V and 1 base from J, with 9 bases between. This CDR3 contains 15 residues. CDR3 loop: CASSYSGGSQETQYF. The CDR3 DNA reads as TGTGCCAGCAGTTACTCGGGCGGCAGCCAAGAGACCCAGTACTTC.

The CDR3 bases are TGTGCCAGCAGCTTAGCAGGAGGGTACGAGCAGTACTTC. Protein sequence: CASSLAGGYEQYF. The chain joins TRBV7-6 to TRBJ2-7, with D possibly TRBD2 on 6 matching bases. Germline CDR1 is SGHVS and CDR2 is FNYEAQ. The CDR3 sequence is 13 residues long. The V and J ends lost 0 bases and 4 bases respectively, with 7 bases between them.

This clone has just a few counts. The genes are TRBV27 and TRBJ2-7, with 8 bases aligning to TRBD1. In germline, CDR1 is MNHEY, CDR2 SMNVEV (reference sequence). The CDR3 totals 15 residues. The ends lost 6 bases at V and 4 bases at J; junction bases unmatched: 11. The CDR3 loop reads CASRQRQGAVYEQYF. DNA of the CDR3: TGTGCCAGCAGGCAAAGGCAGGGGGCGGTGTACGAGCAGTACTTC.

This chain uses TRBV7-2 with TRBJ1-5; 8 bases align to TRBD1. Germline V lookup: CDR1 SGHTA, CDR2 FQGNSA. V shed 5 bases and J 0 bases; nucleotides not matched to a gene: 3. There are 15 residues in the CDR3. Here the CDR3 reads CASSRTGNSNQPQHF. Written as DNA, the CDR3 is TGTGCCAGCAGCCGGACAGGGAATAGCAATCAGCCCCAGCATTTT.

The CDR3 loop reads CAISESSRDISYEQYF. CDR3 in DNA: TGTGCCATCAGTGAGTCGAGCCGGGACATCTCCTACGAGCAGTACTTC. V is TRBV10-3 and J is TRBJ2-7; D possibly corresponds to TRBD1 (6 bases). The CDR3 is 16 amino acids. V lost 0 bases and J lost 0, with 12 bases in between. The germline V gene has CDR1 ENHRY and CDR2 SYGVKD.

In its sample, this clone was seen once. The J gene is TRBJ2-7, the V gene TRBV5-6, with TRBD1 matching over 8 bases. The CDR3 loop spans 15 amino acids. CDR1 and CDR2 (germline): SGHDT, YYEEEE. J gave up 7 bases and V 7 bases, and 16 bases lay outside the gene matches. In DNA form, the CDR3 reads TGTGCCAGCCGTCCCTCGAGCAGGGGGCTTCATGAGCAGTACTTC. Translating it yields CASRPSSRGLHEQYF. The variable domain in full, completed from reference TRBV5-6 and TRBJ2-7, reads DAGVTQSPTHLIKTRGQQVTLRCSPKSGHDTVSWYQQALGQGPQFIFQYYEEEERQRGNFPDRFSGHQFPNYSSELNVNALLLGDSALYLCASRPSSRGLHEQYFGPGTRLTVT.

The rearrangement links TRBV5-6 to TRBJ1-1; D remains ambiguous. Per germline, CDR1 SGHDT and CDR2 YYEEEE. V lost 4 bases, J lost 1 base, and 11 bases lay in between. The CDR3 runs to 14 residues. CDR3 sequence reads: CASSTWGWNTEAFF. The CDR3 nucleotides read TGTGCCAGCAGCACGTGGGGTTGGAACACTGAAGCTTTCTTT.